The TCR beta chain under discussion was sequenced for a study of T cells in Graves' hyperthyroidism and ophthalmopathy. Study context: Sampling of peripheral blood happened at initial diagnosis, prior to any treatment.

Pregnant or lactating patients were excluded, as were those with uncontrolled infection or other autoimmune disease. The CDR3 consists of 15 residues. V lost 6 bases and J lost 4, with 20 bases in between. CDR1 and CDR2 from the germline V gene are SQVTM and ANQGSEA. Amplified TCR beta CDR3 regions came from RNA transcripts. When the TCR CDR3 underwent first-round RT-PCR, the HTBI primer set was used. TCRdb independently ran MiXCR on the multiplex PCR reads; one entry per CDR3 protein. The sample carries about 400,000 distinct CDR3 sequences, 15% recorded once. The receptor was isolated from a woman aged 25 to 39 with Graves' hyperthyroidism. Sample: blood. The chain employs TRBV29-1 and TRBJ2-3; possibly TRBD1 or TRBD2 for D (5 bases each). This CDR3 is CSVVWGAGKADTQYF. The CDR3 DNA follows: TGCAGCGTAGTCTGGGGCGCGGGCAAGGCAGATACGCAGTATTTT.